The source of this T cell receptor (beta chain) is a study of control samples from healthy donors and cancer patients. Repertoires were generated with immunoSEQ multiplex PCR, while TCRdb's copy carries only in-frame clones and drops some. In the table there are roughly 180,000 clones, 75% to 95% of which are singletons. The V gene's germline CDR1 is LGHDT and CDR2 YNNKEL (reference sequence). The CDR3 consists of 15 residues. Trimming left V 0 bases short and J 2 bases short, with 8 bases between. This clone was detected only once. The TCR comes from a middle-aged woman in good health. This rearrangement joins TRBV3-1 (or the pseudogene TRBV3-2) to TRBJ1-3; D possibly corresponds to TRBD1 (5 bases). Sequences were obtained from blood. CDR3 in amino acids: CASSQDLGAGNTIYF. For the CDR3, the DNA is TGTGCCAGCAGCCAAGATTTGGGGGCTGGAAACACCATATATTTT.